These T cell receptor beta chains were read from a single sample in a study of OX40 agonist ivuxolimab in advanced cancers. Method: immunoSEQ multiplex PCR; TCRdb's copy keeps in-frame clones and lacks some. The sample carries 70,000 or so clones, approximately 92% recorded once. Specimen: CD4+ or CD8+ T cells sorted from blood, collected in a trial of the OX40 agonist ivuxolimab. The receptors derive from an adult with an advanced solid tumor such as melanoma, head and neck, liver or kidney cancer. The CDR3 runs from the conserved cysteine through the conserved F or W. Each record gives: D gene, V gene, CDR3 protein. A D gene is named only where the DNA matches it firmly.

D gene: TRBD2
V gene: TRBV4-1
CDR3 protein: CASSQDRTSRANEQFF

D gene: -
V gene: TRBV18
CDR3 protein: CASSLQETQYF

D gene: -
V gene: TRBV14
CDR3 protein: CASSQVGISSYEQYF

D gene: TRBD1
V gene: TRBV29-1
CDR3 protein: CSVLWGQPYNEQFF

D gene: -
V gene: TRBV28
CDR3 protein: CASSPDSQDEKLFF

D gene: -
V gene: TRBV6-6
CDR3 protein: CASSATASNQPQHF

D gene: TRBD2
V gene: TRBV7-8
CDR3 protein: CASKLLAGRTDTQYF

D gene: TRBD1
V gene: TRBV18
CDR3 protein: CASSSGQGRSGTQHF

D gene: -
V gene: TRBV27
CDR3 protein: CASSLLIPPDNEQFF

D gene: -
V gene: TRBV6-5
CDR3 protein: CASSQVGSRETQYF

D gene: TRBD2
V gene: TRBV2
CDR3 protein: CASRDTSGKFNEQFF

D gene: -
V gene: TRBV19
CDR3 protein: CASSDYDSMNTEAFF

D gene: TRBD1
V gene: TRBV4-1
CDR3 protein: CASSATGGGNTIYF

D gene: -
V gene: TRBV30
CDR3 protein: CAWSAGGPYGYTF

D gene: -
V gene: TRBV6-6
CDR3 protein: CASSYGSNQPQHF

D gene: TRBD1
V gene: TRBV5-1
CDR3 protein: CASSLQTGGDETQYF

D gene: -
V gene: TRBV29-1
CDR3 protein: CSVRTGNYNSPLHF

D gene: -
V gene: TRBV28
CDR3 protein: CASSSPRAGVYGYTF

D gene: TRBD1
V gene: TRBV5-1
CDR3 protein: CASSFRTGRILTDTQYF

D gene: -
V gene: TRBV6-4
CDR3 protein: CASSVFMGSYNEQFF

D gene: TRBD2
V gene: TRBV5-1
CDR3 protein: CASSLGTSEYNEQFF

D gene: TRBD2
V gene: TRBV9
CDR3 protein: CASSVAGRDIGELFF

D gene: TRBD2
V gene: TRBV5-4
CDR3 protein: CASSLALSSGTQYEQYF

D gene: TRBD2
V gene: TRBV5-8
CDR3 protein: CASSLLGGRAISYEQYF

D gene: -
V gene: TRBV10-3
CDR3 protein: CAISDGGLNTEAFF

D gene: TRBD2
V gene: TRBV7-3
CDR3 protein: CASSLIWASGSNEQFF

D gene: -
V gene: TRBV5-4
CDR3 protein: CASSLDGQEQYF

D gene: -
V gene: TRBV28
CDR3 protein: CASSQPLGGEKLFF

D gene: -
V gene: TRBV6-1
CDR3 protein: CASSEYGGTQYF

D gene: TRBD1
V gene: TRBV5-6
CDR3 protein: CASSLGDRGYEQYF

D gene: TRBD1
V gene: TRBV9
CDR3 protein: CASSQRQGATTDTQYF

D gene: TRBD2
V gene: TRBV6-5
CDR3 protein: CASSYLAGEHTQYF

D gene: TRBD1
V gene: TRBV6-5
CDR3 protein: CASSYPGQGEQYF

D gene: -
V gene: TRBV7-9
CDR3 protein: CASSLGYETQYF

D gene: -
V gene: TRBV7-2
CDR3 protein: CASSLDQETQYF

D gene: -
V gene: TRBV10-3
CDR3 protein: CAITEGEFYNEQFF

D gene: -
V gene: TRBV10-3
CDR3 protein: CAISEPEGTLQQYF

D gene: -
V gene: TRBV6-6
CDR3 protein: CASSLPGYEQYF

D gene: -
V gene: TRBV14
CDR3 protein: CASSITRDTQYF

D gene: TRBD1
V gene: TRBV27
CDR3 protein: CASSFRQGFAGELFF

D gene: -
V gene: TRBV7-2
CDR3 protein: CASSFTGFEQYF

D gene: -
V gene: TRBV2
CDR3 protein: CASSPGQRDQPQHF

D gene: -
V gene: TRBV5-4
CDR3 protein: CASSPRVGGGANVLTF

D gene: TRBD2
V gene: TRBV14
CDR3 protein: CASSLGLAASLQYF

D gene: TRBD1
V gene: TRBV5-1
CDR3 protein: CASSPTGDNYGYTF

D gene: -
V gene: TRBV7-2
CDR3 protein: CASSLDGLTNNEQFF

D gene: -
V gene: TRBV30
CDR3 protein: CAWRQQGAGANVLTF

D gene: TRBD2
V gene: TRBV5-5
CDR3 protein: CASNTSGRESSYEQYF

D gene: -
V gene: TRBV5-1
CDR3 protein: CASSQPRGGETQYF

D gene: TRBD2
V gene: TRBV19
CDR3 protein: CASISGRAGADTQYF

D gene: -
V gene: TRBV5-6
CDR3 protein: CASSFWGRKYQPQHF

D gene: TRBD1
V gene: TRBV11-2
CDR3 protein: CASSEDRGQPQHF

D gene: -
V gene: TRBV29-1
CDR3 protein: CSVVGQGRTDTQYF

D gene: TRBD1
V gene: TRBV6-5
CDR3 protein: CASITGTGGSAFF

D gene: -
V gene: TRBV7-8
CDR3 protein: CASNSPRGEQFF

D gene: -
V gene: TRBV10-3
CDR3 protein: CAINRASYNEQFF

D gene: TRBD2
V gene: TRBV5-6
CDR3 protein: CASSRREGSYNEQFF

D gene: TRBD2
V gene: TRBV9
CDR3 protein: CASSPSGRPNNEQFF

D gene: -
V gene: TRBV4-1
CDR3 protein: CASSPGPRGETSYEQYF